The 20 T cell receptor beta chains in this list originate from one sample, sequenced in a study of radiotherapy plus CTLA-4 blockade in lung cancer. Produced via immunoSEQ multiplex PCR; TCRdb's table is partial and in-frame only. Among 80,000 or so clones, more than 80% were seen once, and the ten largest hold approximately 0.79%. This specimen consisted of peripheral blood, obtained from a patient treated with radiotherapy plus ipilimumab. The source is a human donor with non-small cell lung cancer who had stable disease on radiotherapy plus ipilimumab.

This clone was found once. This chain joins TRBV4-2 and TRBJ1-2; TRBD1 agrees at 8 bases. V was pared by 4 bases and J by 2 bases, with 12 bases of the junction left unmatched. Germline V gives CDR1 LGHNA, CDR2 YNFKEQ. The CDR3 covers 17 residues. The CDR3 region is CASSPGPRQGQNYGYTF. The CDR3, as DNA: TGTGCCAGCAGCCCTGGGCCGAGACAGGGGCAAAACTATGGCTACACCTTC.

This chain joins TRBV2 and TRBJ2-5; D assignment may be TRBD1 or TRBD2 (6 bases each). This CDR3 has 14 residues. Germline values: CDR1 SNHLY, CDR2 FYNNEI. Deletions cut 7 bases from V and 5 bases from J, with 17 bases between. The CDR3 protein is CASTPEGVRETQYF. CDR3 nucleotide sequence: TGTGCCAGCACCCCGGAGGGGGTCAGGGAGACCCAGTACTTC.

Here the CDR3 reads CASSIPDRIGPYGYTF. CDR3 nucleotide sequence: TGTGCCAGTAGTATCCCGGACAGGATAGGACCCTATGGCTACACCTTC. The V gene is TRBV19, the J gene TRBJ1-2, with 7 bases that match TRBD1. In germline, CDR1 is LNHDA, CDR2 SQIVND (reference sequence). The ends lost 3 bases at V and 4 bases at J; junction bases unmatched: 11. This CDR3 contains 16 residues.

The chain recombines TRBV18 with TRBJ1-4; the match to TRBD1 covers 7 bases. The CDR3 has 16 residues. With 2 bases clipped from V and 3 bases from J, the junction kept 6 bases outside the gene matches. CDR1 and CDR2 from the germline V gene are KGHSH and LQKENI. The CDR3: CASSPALTGANEKLFF. In DNA, the CDR3 is TGTGCCAGCTCACCAGCTTTAACAGGGGCTAATGAAAAACTGTTTTTT. The full variable domain, with the rest looked up from reference TRBV18 and TRBJ1-4, is NAGVMQNPRHLVRRRGQEARLRCSPMKGHSHVYWYRQLPEEGLKFMVYLQKENIIDESGMPKERFSAEFPKEGPSILRIQQVVRGDSAAYFCASSPALTGANEKLFFGSGTQLSVL.

The chain couples TRBV6-6 to TRBJ2-1, with 7 bases that match TRBD2. The CDR3 totals 15 residues. In germline, CDR1 is MNHNY, CDR2 SVGAGI (reference sequence). V was pared by 7 bases and J by 8 bases, with 14 bases of the junction left unmatched. The CDR3 DNA is TGTGCCAGCACCGATGGGAGCGGGGTAATCGATGAGCAGTTCTTC. It translates to CASTDGSGVIDEQFF.

The V gene is TRBV7-3, the J gene TRBJ2-1; D is uncertain. The CDR3 runs to 14 residues. Trimming removed 5 bases at V and 5 bases at J, with 13 bases between. CDR1 and CDR2 from the germline V gene are SGHTA and FQGTGA. The CDR3 sequence is CASSLTGGHNEQFF. The CDR3 coding sequence is TGTGCCAGCAGCCTCACTGGCGGCCACAATGAGCAGTTCTTC. Full variable domain (outside the CDR3, taken from reference TRBV7-3 and TRBJ2-1): GAGVSQTPSNKVTEKGKYVELRCDPISGHTALYWYRQSLGQGPEFLIYFQGTGAADDSGLPNDRFFAVRPEGSVSTLKIQRTERGDSAVYLCASSLTGGHNEQFFGPGTRLTVL.

The rearrangement uses TRBV6-5 and TRBJ1-2; D is undetermined. This CDR3 has 13 residues. Germline CDR1 MNHEY, CDR2 SVGAGI. V lost 5 bases and J lost 3, with 10 bases in between. The CDR3 sequence: CASSQNTYYGYTF. The CDR3 DNA reads TGTGCCAGCAGTCAAAACACCTACTATGGCTACACCTTC.

The chain has TRBV11-3 and TRBJ2-1; no clear D gene. Germline V gene lookup returns CDR1 SGHNT and CDR2 YENEEA. The CDR3 is 15 residues long. V lost 0 bases and J 4 bases, leaving 10 bases between the germline ends. In nucleotides, the CDR3 is TGTGCCAGCAGCTTAGAGCCCGGGCCGTACAATGAGCAGTTCTTC. Encoded protein: CASSLEPGPYNEQFF.

In DNA, the CDR3 is TGCAGCGTTGTTAAAGGCACAGATACGCAGTATTTT. Translating gives CSVVKGTDTQYF. The chain is built from TRBV29-1 and TRBJ2-3, with D hard to call. Trimming cost V 4 bases and J 1 base, with 6 bases left between them. The CDR3 extends over 12 amino acids. The germline CDR1 and CDR2 sequences are SQVTM and ANQGSEA.

This sequence joins TRBV2 and TRBJ2-5, with D perhaps being TRBD1 or TRBD2 (5 bases each). Germline lookup yields CDR1 SNHLY and CDR2 FYNNEI. V lost 6 bases and J lost 5, with 22 bases in between. The CDR3 loop spans 16 amino acids. DNA of the CDR3: TGTGCCAGCAGCTCTCTCGGGACCCCCATCGGGGAGACCCAGTACTTC. Translating gives CASSSLGTPIGETQYF.

DNA of the CDR3: TGTGCCAGCAGTTACTTGGATAGCAATCAGCCCCAGCATTTT. This codes for CASSYLDSNQPQHF. V usage is TRBV6-5 and J usage is TRBJ1-5, with D hard to call. V lost 1 base and J lost 0, with 4 bases in between. The CDR3 length is 14 residues. Germline V gene sequence: CDR1 MNHEY, CDR2 SVGAGI.

The chain has TRBV7-3 and TRBJ2-3; 12 bases are a match to TRBD2. V shed 4 bases and J 5 bases; nucleotides not matched to a gene: 4. The CDR3 runs 15 residues. The germline V gene encodes CDR1 SGHTA and CDR2 FQGTGA. Here the CDR3 reads CASSWTSGVLDTQYF. The CDR3 nucleotides are TGTGCCAGCAGCTGGACTAGCGGGGTACTAGATACGCAGTATTTT.

V usage is TRBV5-1 and J usage is TRBJ1-1; D is possibly TRBD1 (5 bases). Trimming removed 0 bases at V and 8 bases at J, with 11 bases between. CDR3 length equals 13 residues. Germline-derived CDR1 and CDR2 are SGHRS and YFSETQ. CDR3 nucleotide sequence: TGCGCCAGCAGCTTGGGATGGCAGGGAGAAGCTTTCTTT. Protein sequence: CASSLGWQGEAFF.

This chain joins TRBV19 and TRBJ1-2, with D tentatively TRBD1 (5 bases). This CDR3 has 14 residues. The V gene lost 6 bases and the J gene lost 0 bases, with 11 bases spanning the gap. CDR1 is LNHDA, CDR2 SQIVND, per germline (reference sequence). The CDR3 here is CASSMTVTNYGYTF. CDR3 sequence (DNA): TGTGCCAGTAGCATGACAGTTACTAACTATGGCTACACCTTC.

V usage is TRBV5-1 and J usage is TRBJ2-6; TRBD1 agrees at 9 bases. Germline trimming cut 5 bases from V and 0 bases from J; bases unmatched to any gene: 9. This CDR3 is 18 amino acids long. The germline CDR1 and CDR2 sequences are SGHRS and YFSETQ. DNA for the CDR3: TGCGCCAGCAGGGTCGGGACAGGGCTTCACTCTGGGGCCAACGTCCTGACTTTC. Its protein product is CASRVGTGLHSGANVLTF.

This clone was found a few times. This chain connects TRBV2 to TRBJ1-1; D is unresolved. CDR1 is SNHLY, CDR2 FYNNEI, per germline. Deletions cut 3 bases from V and 1 base from J, with 18 bases between. The CDR3 has 17 amino acids. The CDR3 region is CASSDQAGIGKNTEAFF. DNA of the CDR3: TGTGCCAGCAGTGATCAGGCGGGGATAGGAAAGAACACTGAAGCTTTCTTT.

The V call is TRBV27, the J call TRBJ2-1; 10 nucleotides line up with TRBD1. This CDR3 comprises 15 residues. V lost 3 bases, J lost 7 bases, and 6 bases stayed unmatched. Per the germline V gene, CDR1 is MNHEY and CDR2 is SMNVEV (reference sequence). CDR3 sequence: CASSFDRGRGNEQFF. CDR3 DNA: TGTGCCAGCAGTTTCGACAGGGGGCGCGGGAATGAGCAGTTCTTC.

The CDR3 protein is CASSVGTNTEAFF. The CDR3 DNA follows: TGTGCCAGCAGTGTGGGGACGAACACTGAAGCTTTCTTT. This sequence joins TRBV2 and TRBJ1-1; D is possibly TRBD1 (5 bases). The CDR3 spans 13 residues. The V gene's germline CDR1 is SNHLY and CDR2 FYNNEI. Trimming removed 4 bases at V and 1 base at J, with 7 bases between.

For the CDR3, the DNA is TGTGCCAGCAGCGTCCGACCGAACACCGGGGAGCTGTTTTTT. Translated: CASSVRPNTGELFF. The chain is built from TRBV5-8 and TRBJ2-2; D is unclear. In germline, CDR1 is SGHTS, CDR2 YDEGEE. Trimming removed 4 bases from V and 0 bases from J, with 7 bases in between. The CDR3 extends over 14 amino acids.

The V gene is TRBV9, the J gene TRBJ1-2; D unresolved. Germline-derived CDR1 and CDR2 are SGDLS and YYNGEE. V was pared by 0 bases and J by 4 bases, with 13 bases between. This CDR3 is built from 15 residues. This chain's CDR3 is CASSVERRVSYGYTF. The CDR3 bases are TGTGCCAGCAGCGTAGAACGCCGGGTGAGCTATGGCTACACCTTC. Full variable domain (outside the CDR3, taken from reference TRBV9 and TRBJ1-2): DSGVTQTPKHLITATGQRVTLRCSPRSGDLSVYWYQQSLDQGLQFLIQYYNGEERAKGNILERFSAQQFPDLHSELNLSSLELGDSALYFCASSVERRVSYGYTFGSGTRLTVV.